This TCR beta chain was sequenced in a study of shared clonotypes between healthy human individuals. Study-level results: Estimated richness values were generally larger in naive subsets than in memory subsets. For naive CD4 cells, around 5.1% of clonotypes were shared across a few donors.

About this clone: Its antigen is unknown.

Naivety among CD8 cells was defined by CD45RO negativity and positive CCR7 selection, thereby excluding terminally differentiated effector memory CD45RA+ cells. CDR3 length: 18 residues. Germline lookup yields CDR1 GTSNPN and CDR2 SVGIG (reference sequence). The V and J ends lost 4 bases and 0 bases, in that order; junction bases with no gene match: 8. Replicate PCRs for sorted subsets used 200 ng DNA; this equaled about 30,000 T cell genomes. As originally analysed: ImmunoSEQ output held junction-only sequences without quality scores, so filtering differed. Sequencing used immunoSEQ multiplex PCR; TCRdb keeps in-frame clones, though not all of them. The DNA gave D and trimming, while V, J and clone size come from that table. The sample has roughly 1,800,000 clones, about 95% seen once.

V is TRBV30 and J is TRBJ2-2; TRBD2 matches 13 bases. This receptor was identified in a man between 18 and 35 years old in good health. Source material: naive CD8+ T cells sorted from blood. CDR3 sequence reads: CAWIAGLAGAPNTGELFF. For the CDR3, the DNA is TGTGCCTGGATTGCCGGACTAGCGGGAGCCCCGAACACCGGGGAGCTGTTTTTT.